The 5 T cell receptor beta chains listed next were all sequenced from one sample in a study of T cell responses to AZD1222 COVID-19 vaccine. TCRdb's copy holds only in-frame clones and misses some; the assay was immunoSEQ multiplex PCR. The sample includes about 140,000 clones, roughly 92% of them seen just once. This sample comprised peripheral blood, obtained on day 0 of AZD1222 vaccination. The receptors come from an adult in good health.

The rearrangement links TRBV6-1 to TRBJ1-2; weak D call: TRBD1 (6 bases). The germline V and J ends were trimmed by 2 bases and 8 bases, with 15 bases remaining between them. CDR3 length equals 14 residues. CDR1 and CDR2 from the germline V gene are MNHNS and SASEGT. As DNA, the CDR3 is TGTGCCAGCAGTGAATACCCGGGGGCTAAAGGCTACACCTTC. Translation gives CASSEYPGAKGYTF.

This clone was detected only once. Other DNA sequences of this sample code for an identical CDR3. The rearrangement joins TRBV24-1 to TRBJ2-2; 12 positions match TRBD1. This CDR3 has 16 residues. Germline V CDR1 and CDR2: KGHDR, SFDVKD. V trimming: 3 bases; J trimming: 4 bases; junction bases outside the gene matches: 2. CDR3 in DNA: TGTGCCACCAGTGATCCGGGACAGGGGGCCACCGGGGAGCTGTTTTTT. It yields the protein CATSDPGQGATGELFF.

V gene TRBV3-1 (or the pseudogene TRBV3-2) combines with J gene TRBJ2-1; 7 nucleotides match TRBD1. Germline CDR1 and CDR2: LGHDT and YNNKEL (reference sequence). The CDR3 runs to 13 residues. Trimming at V came to 3 bases and at J to 8 bases, leaving 4 bases not matched to a gene. CDR3 region: CASSQTGIDEQFF. Here the CDR3 DNA reads TGTGCCAGCAGCCAGACAGGGATCGATGAGCAGTTCTTC.

The chain uses TRBV15 and TRBJ1-1; 11 nucleotides match TRBD1. Germline CDR1 and CDR2: LNHNV and YYDKDF (reference sequence). The V gene end was trimmed by 1 base and the J gene end by 6 bases; junction bases not matched to a gene: 4. CDR3 length: 15 amino acids. The DNA for the CDR3 is TGTGCCACCAGCAGAGCCGGACAGGGGGCTTCTGAAGCTTTCTTT. This gives the protein CATSRAGQGASEAFF.

The J gene is TRBJ2-7, the V gene TRBV6-6; 7 bases map to TRBD2. CDR1 and CDR2 (germline): MNHNY, SVGAGI (reference sequence). J was trimmed by 2 bases and V by 7 bases; bases with no gene match: 11. The CDR3 has 15 residues. The CDR3 nucleotides read TGTGCCAGCACCCCCGGACTAGGCAATGCCTACGAGCAGTACTTC. Encoded protein: CASTPGLGNAYEQYF.